The 22 T cell receptor beta chains in this list originate from one sample, sequenced in a study of shared clonotypes between healthy human individuals (dated by TCRdb to 2020 to 2022). Libraries were built with the immunoSEQ multiplex PCR assay. TCRdb retrieved this table from immuneACCESS and kept in-frame rearrangements only. Not all clones are present; in checked studies, unresolved V genes account for under half, and no reason is known for the remainder. This sample is represented by approximately 2.4 million clones; more than 90% of them were singletons. The ten largest make up 0.13% of the sample. The sequencing sample was made of naive CD4+ T cells sorted from blood. Sample cell subset or site, as interpreted from the label and publication: CD45RA+ positively selected. Every receptor here comes from a man between 18 and 35 years old in good health.

The J gene is TRBJ1-3, the V gene TRBV5-3; D is possibly TRBD1 (5 bases). TRBV5-3 is noted as an ORF with a role that remains uncertain. This CDR3 spans 18 amino acids. The germline V and J ends were trimmed by 2 bases and 4 bases, with 22 bases remaining between them. The CDR3 nucleotides are TGTGCCAGAAGCTTAGAATATTTGCTGGACAAGGAAGGAAACACCATATATTTT. It specifies CARSLEYLLDKEGNTIYF.

This clone has just one count. The chain employs TRBV5-1 and TRBJ2-5; possibly TRBD2 for D (6 bases). The CDR3 runs to 13 residues. Trimming removed 6 bases at V and 3 bases at J, with 12 bases between. Germline loops: CDR1 SGHRS, CDR2 YFSETQ. The CDR3 DNA is TGCGCCAGCACCCACGGGGGAGAAGAGACCCAGTACTTC. This translates into CASTHGGEETQYF.

The chain uses TRBV7-2 and TRBJ2-1; 10 bases align to TRBD1. Germline CDR1 SGHTA, CDR2 FQGNSA. Unmatched junction bases numbered 4, after V lost 2 bases and J lost 6 bases. The CDR3 contains 15 residues. The CDR3 nucleotides read TGTGCCAGCAGCTTAAGACAGGGGGCCGTCAATGAGCAGTTCTTC. Amino acid sequence: CASSLRQGAVNEQFF.

On this clone: This specimen includes other DNA sequences encoding the same CDR3. The chain uses TRBV5-6 and TRBJ1-2; D is unresolved. V was trimmed by 1 base and J by 2 bases, leaving 0 bases between them. The CDR3 has 11 amino acids. Germline V gives CDR1 SGHDT, CDR2 YYEEEE. The DNA of the CDR3 is TGTGCCAGCAGCTTGAACTATGGCTACACCTTC. Amino acid sequence: CASSLNYGYTF.

Concerning this clone: The same CDR3 can be traced to other DNA sequences in this sample. V usage is TRBV7-9 and J usage is TRBJ2-5; weak D call: TRBD2 (5 bases). The CDR3 is 12 amino acids. The germline V gene has CDR1 SEHNR and CDR2 FQNEAQ (reference sequence). Deletions cut 5 bases from V and 5 bases from J, with 9 bases between. CDR3 in amino acids: CASSPGVETQYF. In DNA form, the CDR3 reads TGTGCCAGCAGCCCCGGGGTCGAGACCCAGTACTTC. Using reference TRBV7-9 and TRBJ2-5 for the parts outside the CDR3, the full variable domain is DTGVSQNPRHKITKRGQNVTFRCDPISEHNRLYWYRQTLGQGPEFLTYFQNEAQLEKSRLLSDRFSAERPKGSFSTLEIQRTEQGDSAMYLCASSPGVETQYFGPGTRLLVL.

This clone has only one observation. CDR3 amino acids: CASRDTSGANFALHF. In nucleotides, the CDR3 is TGTGCCAGCAGAGACACCTCCGGGGCCAATTTCGCCCTCCACTTT. This sequence joins TRBV6-5 and TRBJ1-6; weak D call: TRBD1 (5 bases). Germline CDR1 and CDR2: MNHEY and SVGAGI. The germline V and J ends were trimmed by 6 bases and 14 bases, with 23 bases remaining between them. The CDR3 extends over 15 amino acids.

This chain uses TRBV9 with TRBJ2-6, with 10 bases aligning to TRBD1. V trimming: 4 bases; J trimming: 0 bases; junction bases outside the gene matches: 7. Germline V gives CDR1 SGDLS, CDR2 YYNGEE. The CDR3 has 18 amino acids. CDR3 bases: TGTGCCAGCAGCCCCCTAGGGACAGGGGACTCTGGGGCCAACGTCCTGACTTTC. This sequence encodes CASSPLGTGDSGANVLTF. The variable domain in full, with the rest retrieved from reference TRBV9 and TRBJ2-6, is DSGVTQTPKHLITATGQRVTLRCSPRSGDLSVYWYQQSLDQGLQFLIQYYNGEERAKGNILERFSAQQFPDLHSELNLSSLELGDSALYFCASSPLGTGDSGANVLTFGAGSRLTVL.

This chain connects TRBV10-3 to TRBJ2-3; TRBD1 might be the D (6 bases). This CDR3 has 16 residues. V was cut by 4 bases and J by 4 bases, with 18 bases left in between. Germline V CDR1 and CDR2: ENHRY, SYGVKD. CDR3 in amino acids: CAISANLEGGADTQYF. In nucleotides, the CDR3 is TGTGCCATCAGTGCGAACCTAGAAGGGGGTGCAGATACGCAGTATTTT.

The rearrangement joins TRBV6-5 to TRBJ1-5; 8 nucleotides match TRBD1. The junction had 4 bases not matched to a gene; V was cut back by 5 bases and J by 7 bases. The CDR3 length is 13 residues. The germline gives CDR1 MNHEY, CDR2 SVGAGI. The CDR3 sequence is CASSQGAHQPQHF. In DNA form, the CDR3 reads TGTGCCAGCAGTCAGGGGGCTCACCAGCCCCAGCATTTT.

This chain connects TRBV5-1 to TRBJ2-1, with TRBD1 matching 8 bases. V was pared by 1 base and J by 9 bases, with 9 bases of the junction left unmatched. The length of the CDR3 is 15 residues. Germline V lookup: CDR1 SGHRS, CDR2 YFSETQ. CDR3 coding DNA: TGCGCCAGCAGCTTGATACCAGGGGGCGAGGGTGAGCAGTTCTTC. Protein sequence: CASSLIPGGEGEQFF.

This rearrangement joins TRBV30 to TRBJ2-5, with D hard to call. The V gene lost 0 bases and the J gene lost 4 bases, with 6 bases spanning the gap. The CDR3 runs to 12 residues. Looked up from germline, CDR1 is GTSNPN and CDR2 is SVGIG (reference sequence). CDR3 amino acids: CAWSVRAETQYF. Here the CDR3 DNA reads TGTGCCTGGAGTGTAAGGGCAGAGACCCAGTACTTC.

The chain links TRBV9 to TRBJ2-5; 9 bases align to TRBD1. CDR1 and CDR2 from the germline V gene are SGDLS and YYNGEE. The V and J ends lost 2 bases and 4 bases, in that order; junction bases with no gene match: 6. CDR3 size: 15 residues. The CDR3 DNA sequence: TGTGCCAGCAGCGTGGAGGGACAGGGAGGAGAGACCCAGTACTTC. This translates into CASSVEGQGGETQYF.

The rearrangement uses TRBV21-1 and TRBJ1-1. TRBV21-1 is marked as a pseudogene. The CDR3 is made up of 15 amino acids. The CDR3 sequence: CASSKARSGCTEAFF. The CDR3 DNA reads TGTGCCAGCAGCAAAGCGAGGTCGGGTTGCACTGAAGCTTTCTTT.

This clone appeared a single time. The V call is TRBV9, the J call TRBJ2-3, with 9 positions matching TRBD1. J lost 4 bases, V lost 3 bases, and 6 bases had no gene match. Germline V gene lookup returns CDR1 SGDLS and CDR2 YYNGEE. The CDR3 runs to 15 residues. Written as DNA, the CDR3 is TGTGCCAGCAGCGGAAGACAGGGGGGAGCAGATACGCAGTATTTT. Translating gives CASSGRQGGADTQYF.

This chain joins TRBV7-2 and TRBJ1-1, with TRBD1 as a possible D gene (5 bases). The CDR3 length is 13 residues. The ends were cut back, 5 bases at V and 3 bases at J, with 10 bases in the middle. CDR1 SGHTA and CDR2 FQGNSA come from the germline V gene. This chain's CDR3 is CASSPQADTEAFF. CDR3 in DNA: TGTGCCAGCAGCCCACAGGCGGACACTGAAGCTTTCTTT. The entire variable domain, with the rest obtained from reference TRBV7-2 and TRBJ1-1, is as follows: GAGVSQSPSNKVTEKGKDVELRCDPISGHTALYWYRQSLGQGLEFLIYFQGNSAPDKSGLPSDRFSAERTGGSVSTLTIQRTQQEDSAVYLCASSPQADTEAFFGQGTRLTVV.

V gene TRBV6-5 combines with J gene TRBJ2-7; 8 bases fit TRBD2. Germline V gives CDR1 MNHEY, CDR2 SVGAGI. The CDR3 runs to 15 residues. After removal of 4 bases from V and 5 bases from J, the junction contained 10 bases not matched to a gene. CDR3 loop: CASSFREGQVDEQYF. DNA for the CDR3: TGTGCCAGCAGTTTCCGGGAGGGCCAGGTAGACGAGCAGTACTTC.

The chain uses TRBV7-9 and TRBJ2-1, with 9 bases matching TRBD1. Looked up from germline, CDR1 is SEHNR and CDR2 is FQNEAQ (reference sequence). The CDR3 totals 12 residues. The junction had 9 bases not matched to a gene; V was cut back by 6 bases and J by 15 bases. The CDR3 DNA follows: TGTGCCAGCAGTACGGGACAGGGAGCTATGTTCTTC. It yields the protein CASSTGQGAMFF.

The V and J genes are TRBV2 and TRBJ2-5, with 12 bases aligning to TRBD1. The CDR3 length is 14 residues. Germline values: CDR1 SNHLY, CDR2 FYNNEI. V was pared by 6 bases and J by 5 bases, with 4 bases of the junction left unmatched. CDR3 coding DNA: TGTGCCAGCAGAGGGACAGGGGGCTGGGAGACCCAGTACTTC. Residues: CASRGTGGWETQYF.

The chain combines TRBV5-6 with TRBJ1-6, with 7 positions matching TRBD1. J lost 13 bases, V lost 5 bases, and 9 bases had no gene match. The germline gives CDR1 SGHDT, CDR2 YYEEEE. This CDR3 spans 13 amino acids. CDR3 DNA sequence: TGTGCCAGCAGACAATGGCAGGGGGTCCCCCTCCACTTT. Its protein product is CASRQWQGVPLHF. Supplemented by reference TRBV5-6 and TRBJ1-6, the full variable domain reads DAGVTQSPTHLIKTRGQQVTLRCSPKSGHDTVSWYQQALGQGPQFIFQYYEEEERQRGNFPDRFSGHQFPNYSSELNVNALLLGDSALYLCASRQWQGVPLHFGNGTRLTVT.

A note on this clone: In this CDR3 the conserved last residue, phenylalanine or tryptophan, is missing, so a read error is likely. The DNA is omitted, as the CDR3 cannot be located on it reliably, and the CDR3 follows TCRdb's listing. This rearrangement joins TRBV5-1 to TRBJ2-2. Ends included, the CDR3 has 9 residues. Germline assignment: CDR1 SGHRS and CDR2 YFSETQ. The CDR3 loop reads CASSLTLLQ.

This chain connects TRBV2 to TRBJ1-6, with D perhaps TRBD1 (6 bases). V dropped 6 bases and J dropped 6 bases, with 15 bases sitting between them. Germline CDR1 is SNHLY and CDR2 is FYNNEI. CDR3 length: 15 residues. The CDR3 region is CASRMDRVINSPLHF. The CDR3 DNA reads as TGTGCCAGCAGGATGGACAGAGTAATTAATTCACCCCTCCACTTT.

The chain employs TRBV5-1 and TRBJ2-3, with D hard to call. The CDR3 has 14 amino acids. CDR1 SGHRS and CDR2 YFSETQ come from the germline V gene. V gave up 0 bases and J gave up 4 bases, with 9 bases separating them. The CDR3 nucleotides are TGCGCCAGCAGCTTGGGCCCGGCCCCAGATACGCAGTATTTT. Protein sequence: CASSLGPAPDTQYF. The whole variable domain, remainder taken from reference TRBV5-1 and TRBJ2-3, is KAGVTQTPRYLIKTRGQQVTLSCSPISGHRSVSWYQQTPGQGLQFLFEYFSETQRNKGNFPGRFSGRQFSNSRSEMNVSTLELGDSALYLCASSLGPAPDTQYFGPGTRLTVL.